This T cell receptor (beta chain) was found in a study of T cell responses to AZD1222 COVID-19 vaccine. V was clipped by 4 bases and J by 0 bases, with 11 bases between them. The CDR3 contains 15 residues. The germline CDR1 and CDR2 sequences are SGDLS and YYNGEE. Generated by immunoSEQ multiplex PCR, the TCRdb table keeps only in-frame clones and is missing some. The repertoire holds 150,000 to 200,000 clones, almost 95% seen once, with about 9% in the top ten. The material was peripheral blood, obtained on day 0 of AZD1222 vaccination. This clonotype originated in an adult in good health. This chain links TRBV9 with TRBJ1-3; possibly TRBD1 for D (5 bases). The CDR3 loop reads CASSLDSSSGNTIYF. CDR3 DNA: TGTGCCAGCAGCCTCGACAGCAGCTCTGGAAACACCATATATTTT.